Many counts were recorded for the clone carrying this T cell receptor beta chain. Trimming stripped 4 bases from V and 0 bases from J, with 8 bases between. The CDR3 is 14 residues long. The germline V gene encodes CDR1 SGHTA and CDR2 FQGNSA. These data belong to a study of T cell repertoires in cytomegalovirus infection. At the level of the study: Indicated by public TCR beta signatures were CMV infection and matching HLA type.

TCRdb reanalysed the reads using MiXCR and keeps one entry per CDR3 protein. The sample yields around 450,000 distinct CDR3 sequences, around 10% seen once. Sequencing was performed on PBMCs. This receptor was taken from a human donor in good health (CMV status not recorded). Some clones in this sample may be carry-over from other donors' samples. V and J are TRBV7-2 and TRBJ2-3; D gene uncertain. For the CDR3, the DNA is TGTGCCAGCAGCTCCCTAGAAAGCACAGATACGCAGTATTTT. This sequence encodes CASSSLESTDTQYF.